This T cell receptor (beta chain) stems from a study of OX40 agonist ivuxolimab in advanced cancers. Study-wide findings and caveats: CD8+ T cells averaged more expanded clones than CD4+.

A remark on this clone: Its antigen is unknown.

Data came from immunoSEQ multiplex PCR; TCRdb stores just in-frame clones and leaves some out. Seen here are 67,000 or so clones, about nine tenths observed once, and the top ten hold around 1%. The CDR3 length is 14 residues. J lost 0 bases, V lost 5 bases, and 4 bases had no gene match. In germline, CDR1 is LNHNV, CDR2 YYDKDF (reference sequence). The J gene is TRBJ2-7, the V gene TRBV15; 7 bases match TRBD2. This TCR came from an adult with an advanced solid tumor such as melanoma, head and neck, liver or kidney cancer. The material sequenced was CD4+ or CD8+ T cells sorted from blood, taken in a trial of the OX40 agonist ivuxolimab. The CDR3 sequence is CATSGGGNSYEQYF. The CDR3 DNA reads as TGTGCCACCAGCGGGGGGGGGAACTCCTACGAGCAGTACTTC.